The clone carrying this TCR beta chain occurred many times. V lost 4 bases and J lost 5, with 6 bases in between. The CDR3 loop spans 12 amino acids. Germline-derived CDR1 and CDR2 are LNHNV and YYDKDF (reference sequence). These data are taken from a study of T cells in Graves' hyperthyroidism and ophthalmopathy. The TCR beta CDR3 regions underwent amplification using RNA transcripts as the source. RT-PCR in the first round (using the HTBI primer set) targeted the TCR CDR3. TCRdb reprocessed the multiplex PCR reads with MiXCR, giving one entry per CDR3 protein. Among roughly 500,000 distinct CDR3 sequences listed, roughly a quarter were seen once.

Input material: blood. The source is a woman aged 30 to 39 with Graves' ophthalmopathy. The chain combines TRBV15 with TRBJ1-5, with TRBD1 as a possible D gene (6 bases). DNA for the CDR3: TGTGCCACCAGCAACAGGGATCAGCCCCAGCATTTT. Residues: CATSNRDQPQHF.